This T cell receptor beta chain emerged from a study of blood T cell repertoires in COVID-19. Study summary: Spain, Italy and the United States supplied samples that represented acute and convalescent COVID-19.

Germline V gene lookup returns CDR1 LNHDA and CDR2 SQIVND (reference sequence). This CDR3 is built from 13 residues. The J segment lost 5 bases and the V segment lost 5 bases, leaving 5 bases of the junction unmatched. Data came from immunoSEQ multiplex PCR; TCRdb stores just in-frame clones and leaves some out. The sample lists 35,000 to 50,000 clones, around 84% occurring once. This rearrangement joins TRBV19 to TRBJ2-5; 7 positions match TRBD2. Sequencing was carried out using peripheral blood. This clonotype was obtained from a woman aged 70-85 years in a cohort sampled during active COVID-19. Written as DNA, the CDR3 is TGTGCCAGTAGTGGGAGGGCCAGGGAGACCCAGTACTTC. It translates to CASSGRARETQYF.